This T cell receptor beta chain appears in the sequencing data of a study of cytomegalovirus exposure and HLA in healthy donors. Study outcomes and limitations: Earlier analysis looked at TCR beta V segments, and most were productive about 87% or about 30% of the time. In a later analysis, TCR beta V- and J-gene trimming showed a link to a missense DCLRE1C variant.

Per germline, CDR1 SGHTA and CDR2 FQGNSA. The CDR3 contains 16 residues. J lost 0 bases, V lost 0 bases, and 2 bases had no gene match. Turning to this clone: Its matching antigen is unknown. The sample contains more than one DNA sequence encoding this CDR3.

Likely unrecorded immune exposures existed in these nominally healthy donors. Amplification used 60 Vbeta primers and 13 Jbeta primers. Method: immunoSEQ multiplex PCR; TCRdb's copy keeps in-frame clones and lacks some. The sample holds roughly 110,000 clones, about 70% seen once. The clonotype originates from a female donor in good health and CMV-seronegative. The chain recombines TRBV7-2 with TRBJ2-1, with 7 bases fitting TRBD2. Sequences were obtained from PBMCs. CDR3 amino acids: CASSLASGSSYNEQFF. The DNA for the CDR3 is TGTGCCAGCAGCTTAGCTAGCGGGTCCTCCTACAATGAGCAGTTCTTC.